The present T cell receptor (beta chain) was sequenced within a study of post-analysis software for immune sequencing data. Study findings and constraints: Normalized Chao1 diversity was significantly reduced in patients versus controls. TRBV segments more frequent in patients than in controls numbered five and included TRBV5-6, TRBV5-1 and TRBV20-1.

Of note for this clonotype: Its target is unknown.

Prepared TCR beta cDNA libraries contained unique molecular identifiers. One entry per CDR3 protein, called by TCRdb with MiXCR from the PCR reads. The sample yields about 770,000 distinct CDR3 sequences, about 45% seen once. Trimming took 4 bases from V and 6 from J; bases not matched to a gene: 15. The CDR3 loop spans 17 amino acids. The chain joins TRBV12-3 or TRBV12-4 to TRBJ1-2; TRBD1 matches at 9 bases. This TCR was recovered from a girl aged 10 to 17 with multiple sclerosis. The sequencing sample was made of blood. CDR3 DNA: TGTGCCAGCAGTTCGACCGGGACAGGGAGGCGCGATGATGGCTACACCTTC. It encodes CASSSTGTGRRDDGYTF.